The sequence of this TCR beta chain was determined in a study of cytomegalovirus exposure and HLA in healthy donors. Study-wide findings and caveats: With later analysis, a missense DCLRE1C variant became linked to TCR beta V- and J-gene trimming. Based on reports, TCR beta sequences accurately predicted HLA-A and HLA-B alleles for most subjects.

Comment on this clone: The antigen is undetermined.

PCR employed 60 Vbeta and 13 Jbeta primers. Method: immunoSEQ multiplex PCR; TCRdb's copy keeps in-frame clones and lacks some. The sample lists around 130,000 clones, over 60% occurring once. Germline CDR1 and CDR2: MGHRA and YSYEKL. The J segment lost 5 bases and the V segment lost 6 bases, leaving 9 bases of the junction unmatched. The CDR3 is 15 residues long. The TCR was taken from a human donor in good health. The chain employs TRBV4-1 and TRBJ2-7, with TRBD1 matching 11 bases. The sequencing input was PBMCs. The CDR3 protein is CASSHPGQGANEQYF. DNA of the CDR3: TGCGCCAGCAGTCATCCAGGACAGGGGGCGAACGAGCAGTACTTC.